What follows are 31 T cell receptor beta chains derived from one specimen sequenced in a study of technical replicates of blood from several donors. Data came from immunoSEQ multiplex PCR; TCRdb stores just in-frame clones and leaves some out. The profile shows over 85,000 clones, about 95% of them singletons. The material sequenced was T cells isolated from PBMCs. The receptors shown here come from a human donor in good health.

The chain has TRBV2 and TRBJ2-1, with 8 bases fitting TRBD1. This CDR3 has 17 residues. The J segment lost 1 base and the V segment lost 8 bases, leaving 13 bases of the junction unmatched. CDR1 is SNHLY, CDR2 FYNNEI, per germline. The CDR3 DNA is TGTGCCAGCTACGGGACAGGACCTATTGGGTCCTACAATGAGCAGTTCTTC. Protein product: CASYGTGPIGSYNEQFF.

Written as DNA, the CDR3 is TGTGCCAGCAGCTCCCGAGACGATACAGGGGGAAAACTGTTTTTT. Protein sequence: CASSSRDDTGGKLFF. The J gene is TRBJ1-4, the V gene TRBV13; TRBD1 aligns across 8 bases. The CDR3 has 15 residues. Germline V CDR1 and CDR2: PRHDT, FYEKMQ (reference sequence). Germline trimming cut 4 bases from V and 10 bases from J; bases unmatched to any gene: 11.

CDR3 region: CASSVGVNQPQHF. In DNA, the CDR3 is TGTGCCAGTAGTGTAGGAGTTAATCAGCCCCAGCATTTT. The V call is TRBV19, the J call TRBJ1-5; no clear D. Trimming pared 5 bases from V and 4 bases from J, leaving 9 bases between. The germline CDR1 and CDR2 sequences are LNHDA and SQIVND (reference sequence). The CDR3 is made up of 13 amino acids.

V gene TRBV18 combines with J gene TRBJ1-4; the D gene is possibly TRBD1 (5 bases). The V end was cut by 2 bases, the J end by 14 bases, with 18 bases between. This CDR3 comprises 14 residues. Per the germline V gene, CDR1 is KGHSH and CDR2 is LQKENI. The CDR3 here is CASSPNGGREGLFF. Here the CDR3 DNA reads TGTGCCAGCTCACCAAATGGCGGCAGGGAAGGGCTGTTTTTT.

This clone was seen only once. V and J are TRBV4-1 and TRBJ2-1; 8 positions agree with TRBD1. The CDR3 runs 15 residues. The junction had 4 bases not matched to a gene; V was cut back by 4 bases and J by 2 bases. The germline V gene encodes CDR1 MGHRA and CDR2 YSYEKL. The CDR3 nucleotides are TGCGCCAGCAGCCCTTCGGACAGGGCCTACAATGAGCAGTTCTTC. It yields the protein CASSPSDRAYNEQFF.

The chain uses TRBV5-1 and TRBJ1-1; 8 nucleotides agree with TRBD1. Germline CDR1 SGHRS, CDR2 YFSETQ. The CDR3 is made up of 14 amino acids. The junction had 3 bases not matched to a gene; V was cut back by 2 bases and J by 3 bases. CDR3 amino acids: CASSFGQGYTEAFF. The CDR3, as DNA: TGCGCCAGCAGCTTCGGACAGGGATACACTGAAGCTTTCTTT.

The chain is built from TRBV19 and TRBJ2-1; 13 bases map to TRBD2. The CDR3 is 16 residues long. Germline V gives CDR1 LNHDA, CDR2 SQIVND (reference sequence). Germline trimming cut 3 bases from V and 8 bases from J; bases unmatched to any gene: 7. The CDR3: CASSIPGLAGWYEQFF. The CDR3, as DNA: TGTGCCAGTAGTATTCCGGGACTAGCGGGATGGTATGAGCAGTTCTTC.

The chain carries TRBV2 and TRBJ2-1; 15 nucleotides match TRBD2. CDR1 is SNHLY, CDR2 FYNNEI, per germline. This CDR3 has 16 residues. V gave up 6 bases and J gave up 8 bases; unmatched junction bases: 8. In nucleotides, the CDR3 is TGTGCCAGCAGCTGGACTAGCGGGAGGGGGGATGATGAGCAGTTCTTC. Its protein is CASSWTSGRGDDEQFF.

V is TRBV10-2 and J is TRBJ2-5; 7 nucleotides align to TRBD2. The length of the CDR3 is 19 residues. Germline trimming cut 2 bases from V and 4 bases from J; bases unmatched to any gene: 19. Per the germline V gene, CDR1 is WSHSY and CDR2 is SAAADI. The CDR3 region has the DNA TGCGCCAGCAGTGAGCGGCCGAAGGGAGCGGGAAGTCGGGGAGAGACCCAGTACTTC. Translating gives CASSERPKGAGSRGETQYF.

This clone was seen once. The chain recombines TRBV27 with TRBJ1-5, with a weak D call TRBD1 (6 bases). V was trimmed by 3 bases and J by 5 bases, leaving 11 bases between them. CDR1 and CDR2 (germline): MNHEY, SMNVEV (reference sequence). This CDR3 has 14 residues. The chain's CDR3 is CASSFVGGHQPQHF. The CDR3 DNA reads as TGTGCCAGCAGTTTCGTCGGGGGGCATCAGCCCCAGCATTTT.

This chain uses TRBV28 with TRBJ2-1; 9 bases are shared with TRBD2. Germline V CDR1 and CDR2: MDHEN, SYDVKM. The CDR3 has 16 residues. J lost 5 bases, V lost 2 bases, and 7 bases had no gene match. CDR3 sequence: CASSLDIAGVNNEQFF. CDR3 coding DNA: TGTGCCAGCAGTTTAGATATAGCGGGAGTGAACAATGAGCAGTTCTTC. The full variable domain, completed using reference TRBV28 and TRBJ2-1, is DVKVTQSSRYLVKRTGEKVFLECVQDMDHENMFWYRQDPGLGLRLIYFSYDVKMKEKGDIPEGYSVSREKKERFSLILESASTNQTSMYLCASSLDIAGVNNEQFFGPGTRLTVL.

This chain joins TRBV19 and TRBJ2-5, with 12 positions matching TRBD2. The CDR3 is 14 residues long. Germline CDR1 LNHDA, CDR2 SQIVND (reference sequence). V was clipped by 2 bases and J by 5 bases; unmatched bases: 0. DNA for the CDR3: TGTGCCAGTAGTATACTAGCGGGAGGGGAGACCCAGTACTTC. Its translation: CASSILAGGETQYF.

V gene TRBV7-8 combines with J gene TRBJ2-1, with 8 bases identical to TRBD2. The length of the CDR3 is 16 residues. Trimming took 4 bases from V and 0 from J; bases not matched to a gene: 5. Germline V CDR1 and CDR2: SGHVS, FQNEAQ. CDR3 region: CASSSIAGSSYNEQFF. Here the CDR3 DNA reads TGTGCCAGCAGCTCAATAGCGGGAAGCTCCTACAATGAGCAGTTCTTC.

This clone is a singleton in its sample. The chain uses TRBV19 and TRBJ2-1; 7 bases fit TRBD1. There are 13 residues in the CDR3. Germline CDR1 is LNHDA and CDR2 is SQIVND (reference sequence). The ends lost 5 bases at V and 5 bases at J; junction bases unmatched: 3. The CDR3 spells CASSLQGNNEQFF. CDR3 DNA: TGTGCCAGTAGTTTACAGGGGAACAATGAGCAGTTCTTC.

This sequence joins TRBV30 and TRBJ1-2; TRBD1 agrees at 8 bases. The CDR3 loop spans 14 amino acids. Germline values: CDR1 GTSNPN, CDR2 SVGIG (reference sequence). Trimming cost V 5 bases and J 2 bases; bases outside gene matches: 7. Here the CDR3 reads CAWYYRGSNYGYTF. The CDR3 DNA follows: TGTGCCTGGTACTACAGGGGGTCCAACTATGGCTACACCTTC.

This chain's CDR3 is CASQVGDSNYGYTF. The CDR3 DNA reads TGTGCCAGCCAAGTGGGGGACAGTAACTATGGCTACACCTTC. V is TRBV19 and J is TRBJ1-2, with 7 bases lining up with TRBD1. Losses at the gene ends were 9 bases for V and 1 base for J; bases not matched to a gene: 8. CDR1 is LNHDA and CDR2 is SQIVND in the germline V gene (reference sequence). The CDR3 is 14 residues long.

This rearrangement joins TRBV28 to TRBJ1-2; 7 bases align to TRBD1. The CDR3 is 15 residues long. From germline, CDR1 is MDHEN and CDR2 SYDVKM. Germline trimming cut 6 bases from V and 4 bases from J; bases unmatched to any gene: 11. The CDR3 DNA follows: TGTGCCAGCAGATGGGACAGTCTAACTGTCTATGGCTACACCTTC. This translates into CASRWDSLTVYGYTF.

The chain couples TRBV4-3 to TRBJ2-7, with D tentatively TRBD2 (6 bases). The CDR3 loop spans 16 amino acids. The ends were cut back, 0 bases at V and 3 bases at J, with 15 bases in the middle. From germline, CDR1 is LGHNA and CDR2 YSLEER. The DNA for the CDR3 is TGCGCCAGCAGCCAAGAAATCCCGGGACTTAACTACGAGCAGTACTTC. It is translated as CASSQEIPGLNYEQYF.

The rearrangement uses TRBV11-2 and TRBJ2-7; D ambiguous. Per germline, CDR1 SGHAT and CDR2 FQNNGV. The V end was cut by 0 bases, the J end by 6 bases, with 12 bases between. CDR3 length: 14 residues. The CDR3 protein is CASSLDGGLLEQYF. The CDR3 region has the DNA TGTGCCAGCAGCTTAGATGGTGGCCTCCTCGAGCAGTACTTC.

This chain connects TRBV27 to TRBJ1-4; D gene ambiguous. The CDR3 sequence is 14 residues long. Trimming stripped 3 bases from V and 6 bases from J, with 11 bases between. Germline CDR1 reads MNHEY; CDR2 reads SMNVEV (reference sequence). CDR3 nucleotide sequence: TGTGCCAGCAGTTTCTCGATTACGGATGAAAAACTGTTTTTT. As protein: CASSFSITDEKLFF.

V is TRBV5-1 and J is TRBJ2-1, with 12 bases matching TRBD2. The CDR3 is 16 residues long. After removal of 0 bases from V and 7 bases from J, the junction contained 5 bases not matched to a gene. Germline CDR1 reads SGHRS; CDR2 reads YFSETQ. CDR3 coding DNA: TGCGCCAGCAGCTTGGCTACTAGCGGGAGGAATAATGAGCAGTTCTTC. As protein: CASSLATSGRNNEQFF.

The chain recombines TRBV28 with TRBJ1-1; no clear D. V lost 5 bases to trimming and J lost 1 base, with 14 bases between them. Germline-derived CDR1 and CDR2 are MDHEN and SYDVKM. The CDR3 runs 15 residues. CDR3 nucleotide sequence: TGTGCCAGCAGTCCTACTCTTAACAGGAACACTGAAGCTTTCTTT. This gives the protein CASSPTLNRNTEAFF.

The J gene is TRBJ2-1, the V gene TRBV6-6; perhaps TRBD1 as D (6 bases). The CDR3 spans 14 residues. Germline assignment: CDR1 MNHNY and CDR2 SVGAGI (reference sequence). The V and J ends lost 8 bases and 10 bases respectively, with 21 bases between them. In DNA form, the CDR3 reads TGTGCCAGCGAAAAGGGGGTGTTCAAGGACGAGCAGTTCTTC. Its protein product is CASEKGVFKDEQFF.

The rearrangement links TRBV7-9 to TRBJ2-3, with D tentatively TRBD1 (6 bases). This CDR3 is built from 16 residues. Germline-derived CDR1 and CDR2 are SEHNR and FQNEAQ (reference sequence). The V end lost 5 bases, the J end lost 1 base, and 16 bases lay between the germline ends. The CDR3 bases are TGTGCCAGCAGCCCGGACAGTCGAGAAGGCACAGATACGCAGTATTTT. Amino acid sequence: CASSPDSREGTDTQYF.

This rearrangement joins TRBV30 to TRBJ1-4; no clear D. Trimming shortened V by 0 bases and J by 7 bases, and 12 bases separated the two germline ends. Germline V lookup: CDR1 GTSNPN, CDR2 SVGIG (reference sequence). CDR3 size: 14 residues. CDR3 region: CAWSVRATFEKLFF. The CDR3, as DNA: TGTGCCTGGAGTGTACGTGCTACTTTTGAAAAACTGTTTTTT.

V usage is TRBV1 and J usage is TRBJ2-3; no DNA check was done on the table's D call, TRBD2. TRBV1 is annotated as a pseudogene. There are 17 residues in the CDR3. For the CDR3, the DNA is TGCACCAGCAGCCGGACTAGCGGTACTCTTAGCACAGATACGCAGTATTTT. Translated: CTSSRTSGTLSTDTQYF.

The chain recombines TRBV19 with TRBJ2-3; D not resolved. This CDR3 contains 13 residues. The germline V gene has CDR1 LNHDA and CDR2 SQIVND (reference sequence). The V gene lost 4 bases and the J gene lost 5 bases, with 10 bases spanning the gap. CDR3 nucleotide sequence: TGTGCCAGTAGTACCGTCCTAGTAGATACGCAGTATTTT. Its protein is CASSTVLVDTQYF.

The V gene is TRBV5-1, the J gene TRBJ1-1, with D unresolved. Between the trimmed V and J ends, which lost 1 base and 1 base, there was a span of 5 bases. The CDR3 runs to 13 residues. Germline-derived CDR1 and CDR2 are SGHRS and YFSETQ. CDR3 region: CASSLSANTEAFF. The CDR3 DNA follows: TGCGCCAGCAGCTTGAGCGCGAACACTGAAGCTTTCTTT.

The chain joins TRBV29-1 to TRBJ1-5, with a weak D call TRBD1 (5 bases). V lost 4 bases and J lost 4, with 17 bases in between. The CDR3 totals 15 residues. Per the germline V gene, CDR1 is SQVTM and CDR2 is ANQGSEA. CDR3 nucleotides: TGCAGCGTTGGTGTGTCGGGGGAACCGAATCAGCCCCAGCATTTT. Translation: CSVGVSGEPNQPQHF.

This clone appeared once. J is TRBJ1-3 and V is TRBV10-3, with D perhaps TRBD1 (5 bases). The germline gives CDR1 ENHRY, CDR2 SYGVKD. Trimming removed 6 bases from V and 0 bases from J, with 12 bases in between. The CDR3 extends over 15 amino acids. As DNA, the CDR3 is TGTGCCATCAGCGTGGGACTGAACTCTGGAAACACCATATATTTT. Protein product: CAISVGLNSGNTIYF.

This clone was observed a few times. The chain couples TRBV5-1 to TRBJ1-1; D gene ambiguous. Per the germline V gene, CDR1 is SGHRS and CDR2 is YFSETQ. The CDR3 has 14 amino acids. V was pared by 4 bases and J by 2 bases, with 12 bases between. CDR3 bases: TGCGCCAGCAGCCAAGTAACGAGTAACACTGAAGCTTTCTTT. Amino acid sequence: CASSQVTSNTEAFF. The full variable domain, its missing parts supplied by reference TRBV5-1 and TRBJ1-1, is KAGVTQTPRYLIKTRGQQVTLSCSPISGHRSVSWYQQTPGQGLQFLFEYFSETQRNKGNFPGRFSGRQFSNSRSEMNVSTLELGDSALYLCASSQVTSNTEAFFGQGTRLTVV.